The 23 T cell receptor beta chains presented below share a single source sample, sequenced in a study of T cells after yellow fever vaccination (dated by TCRdb to the late 2010s). Library preparation was by 5' RACE. The run used an Illumina NovaSeq 6000. Using fastp at Q25 and MiXCR, TCRdb reprocessed the public reads and kept productive beta chains. When rows share a CDR3 protein, they turn into one entry using the most common DNA and genes. Across this sample there are 300,000 to 400,000 distinct CDR3 sequences, with 3% to 4.5% seen only once. The ten largest clones represent approximately 24% of the sample. The meaning of the sample's treatment or condition label: live attenuated yellow fever vaccine strain. Sequencing was performed on PBMCs, taken 5 days after the yellow fever booster vaccination. The receptors come from a man aged 18 to 30 who received the YFV17D yellow fever vaccine.

This clonotype was seen a handful of times. The rearrangement joins TRBV5-1 to TRBJ2-3; a weak D match, TRBD2 (6 bases). Trimming removed 7 bases at V and 7 bases at J, with 22 bases between. This CDR3 is built from 15 residues. Looked up from germline, CDR1 is SGHRS and CDR2 is YFSETQ. As DNA, the CDR3 is TGCGCCAGCTGCGACCGGGACTGGAGCATGTATACGCAGTATTTT. Amino acids: CASCDRDWSMYTQYF.

This chain uses TRBV11-2 with TRBJ1-2; D remains unclear. The V and J ends lost 1 base and 8 bases respectively, with 17 bases between them. The CDR3 spans 15 residues. Per germline, CDR1 SGHAT and CDR2 FQNNGV. CDR3 nucleotide sequence: TGTGCCAGCAGCTTAGGTCCAAATCAGGCCTGGGGCTACACCTTC. Amino acids: CASSLGPNQAWGYTF. Full variable domain (outside the CDR3, taken from reference TRBV11-2 and TRBJ1-2): EAGVAQSPRYKIIEKRQSVAFWCNPISGHATLYWYQQILGQGPKLLIQFQNNGVVDDSQLPKDRFSAERLKGVDSTLKIQPAKLEDSAVYLCASSLGPNQAWGYTFGSGTRLTVV.

In its sample, this clonotype was seen many times. The V and J genes are TRBV5-1 and TRBJ2-7; 7 positions match TRBD2. The CDR3 contains 15 residues. The V segment lost 1 base and the J segment 0 bases; nucleotides outside the gene matches: 4. The germline V gene has CDR1 SGHRS and CDR2 YFSETQ. In nucleotides, the CDR3 is TGCGCCAGCAGCTTGTTGGGGGGGAGCTCCTACGAGCAGTACGTC. Its protein product is CASSLLGGSSYEQYV.

This clonotype was observed many times. The J gene is TRBJ2-1, the V gene TRBV11-2, with 10 bases lining up with TRBD2. The CDR3 is 15 amino acids. Germline V lookup: CDR1 SGHAT, CDR2 FQNNGV. V shed 5 bases, J shed 4 bases, and the junction held 5 bases outside the gene matches. CDR3 sequence (DNA): TGTGCCAGCAGCCCACCTAGCGGGGGTTACAATGAGCAGTTCTTC. Its protein is CASSPPSGGYNEQFF.

This clonotype was seen ten or more times. The chain is built from TRBV2 and TRBJ1-1; the match to TRBD1 covers 7 bases. Germline values: CDR1 SNHLY, CDR2 FYNNEI. With 8 bases clipped from V and 5 bases from J, the junction kept 8 bases outside the gene matches. This CDR3 region has 13 residues. The CDR3 DNA follows: TGTGCCAGCTCCGACAGGGAATTGACTGAAGCTTTCTTT. Translation: CASSDRELTEAFF.

The chain carries TRBV27 and TRBJ1-5, with D perhaps TRBD1 (5 bases). This CDR3 comprises 13 residues. Germline lookup yields CDR1 MNHEY and CDR2 SMNVEV (reference sequence). Trimming took off 0 bases at V and 7 bases at J, with 7 bases between the two ends. CDR3 amino acids: CASSLSGEQPQHF. CDR3 in DNA: TGTGCCAGCAGTTTATCAGGGGAACAGCCCCAGCATTTT.

This clonotype appeared many times. The chain recombines TRBV23-1 with TRBJ1-4; the match to TRBD1 covers 7 bases. TRBV23-1 is an open reading frame whose function is uncertain. This CDR3 is 17 amino acids long. Trimming at V came to 0 bases and at J to 4 bases, leaving 8 bases not matched to a gene. The CDR3 DNA is TGCGCCAGCAGTCAATCGTGGGACAGAGTTCATAATGAAAAACTGTTTTTT. This sequence encodes CASSQSWDRVHNEKLFF.

A few counts support this clonotype. CDR3 coding DNA: TGTGCCAGCTCACGGGAGACAGGGGATGGCTACACCTTC. It translates to CASSRETGDGYTF. V usage is TRBV18 and J usage is TRBJ1-2; 8 bases are a match to TRBD1. Germline CDR1 KGHSH, CDR2 LQKENI. This CDR3 is 13 amino acids long. V shed 4 bases and J 6 bases; nucleotides not matched to a gene: 4.

This clonotype appeared a few times. The chain carries TRBV20-1 and TRBJ2-1; unclear D gene. The CDR3 spans 15 residues. V was clipped by 3 bases and J by 5 bases, with 17 bases between them. Germline V gene sequence: CDR1 DFQATT, CDR2 SNEGSKA (reference sequence). In nucleotides, the CDR3 is TGCAGTGCTAGGCCCCTCAAGCCTTGGGACAATGAGCAGTTCTTC. Protein sequence: CSARPLKPWDNEQFF.

This clonotype has only a few counts. The chain links TRBV6-6 to TRBJ2-1; 7 positions agree with TRBD1. This CDR3 region has 14 residues. Germline V gene lookup returns CDR1 MNHNY and CDR2 SVGAGI (reference sequence). Germline trimming cut 4 bases from V and 9 bases from J; bases unmatched to any gene: 9. CDR3 protein: CASSLGQTIGEQFF. DNA of the CDR3: TGTGCCAGCAGTTTGGGACAGACGATCGGTGAGCAGTTCTTC.

This clonotype was recorded many times. This chain joins TRBV2 and TRBJ2-5, with D possibly TRBD1 on 6 matching bases. The V gene's germline CDR1 is SNHLY and CDR2 FYNNEI. There are 13 residues in the CDR3. V lost 7 bases, J lost 2 bases, and 11 bases lay in between. CDR3 nucleotides: TGTGCCAGCAACCGACAGGAACAAGAGACCCAGTACTTC. Protein product: CASNRQEQETQYF. The full variable domain, in which reference TRBV2 and TRBJ2-5 provide the parts outside the CDR3, is EPEVTQTPSHQVTQMGQEVILRCVPISNHLYFYWYRQILGQKVEFLVSFYNNEISEKSEIFDDQFSVERPDGSNFTLKIRSTKLEDSAMYFCASNRQEQETQYFGPGTRLLVL.

In this sample, this clonotype turned up a few times. The V and J genes are TRBV6-5 and TRBJ1-2, with a possible D match to TRBD1 (5 bases). Deletions cut 7 bases from V and 2 bases from J, with 14 bases between. Germline CDR1 reads MNHEY; CDR2 reads SVGAGI. CDR3 length: 14 amino acids. This CDR3 is CASTGTGRNYGYTF. Written as DNA, the CDR3 is TGTGCCAGCACTGGCACGGGACGGAACTATGGCTACACCTTC.

V gene TRBV7-9 combines with J gene TRBJ1-1, with TRBD1 matching 10 bases. CDR3 length equals 15 residues. Trimming cost V 4 bases and J 4 bases; bases outside gene matches: 6. Germline CDR1 and CDR2: SEHNR and FQNEAQ (reference sequence). The DNA for the CDR3 is TGTGCCAGCAGCTCGGGGACAGGGGCGGGCACTGAAGCTTTCTTT. Protein sequence: CASSSGTGAGTEAFF. The variable domain in full, completed from reference TRBV7-9 and TRBJ1-1, reads DTGVSQNPRHKITKRGQNVTFRCDPISEHNRLYWYRQTLGQGPEFLTYFQNEAQLEKSRLLSDRFSAERPKGSFSTLEIQRTEQGDSAMYLCASSSGTGAGTEAFFGQGTRLTVV.

This chain links TRBV15 with TRBJ1-6; D perhaps matches TRBD1 (6 bases). Per the germline V gene, CDR1 is LNHNV and CDR2 is YYDKDF (reference sequence). This CDR3 has 13 amino acids. Trimming took 8 bases from V and 5 from J, leaving 10 bases between them. CDR3 DNA sequence: TGTGCCACCGCAAGGGGGGATAATTCACCCCTCCACTTT. Protein: CATARGDNSPLHF.

The J gene is TRBJ1-4, the V gene TRBV7-2, with 7 nucleotides matching TRBD1. Germline CDR1 is SGHTA and CDR2 is FQGNSA. The trim removed 4 bases at V and 6 bases at J, leaving 5 bases unmatched. The CDR3 spans 14 residues. The CDR3 protein is CASSYRQGYEKLFF. DNA of the CDR3: TGTGCCAGCAGCTACCGACAGGGCTATGAAAAACTGTTTTTT. Drawing the rest from reference TRBV7-2 and TRBJ1-4, the complete variable domain is GAGVSQSPSNKVTEKGKDVELRCDPISGHTALYWYRQSLGQGLEFLIYFQGNSAPDKSGLPSDRFSAERTGGSVSTLTIQRTQQEDSAVYLCASSYRQGYEKLFFGSGTQLSVL.

This clonotype was observed a few times. V is TRBV6-5 and J is TRBJ1-1; possible D gene TRBD1, 5 bases. Trimming removed 0 bases from V and 3 bases from J, with 14 bases in between. Germline values: CDR1 MNHEY, CDR2 SVGAGI. The CDR3 runs to 16 residues. CDR3 DNA: TGTGCCAGCAGTTACTCAGGTTCAGGGCGGGACACTGAAGCTTTCTTT. Protein sequence: CASSYSGSGRDTEAFF.

This clonotype has ten or more counts. The rearrangement uses TRBV9 and TRBJ1-6; 11 positions match TRBD1. This CDR3 has 14 residues. The junction had 3 bases not matched to a gene; V was cut back by 3 bases and J by 10 bases. Germline V gives CDR1 SGDLS, CDR2 YYNGEE. The CDR3 is CASSAGQGASPLHF. In nucleotides, the CDR3 is TGTGCCAGCAGCGCAGGACAGGGGGCGTCACCCCTCCACTTT.

The rearrangement joins TRBV7-3 to TRBJ2-2; TRBD1 agrees at 9 bases. The trim removed 4 bases at V and 4 bases at J, leaving 10 bases unmatched. Germline CDR1 reads SGHTA; CDR2 reads FQGTGA. This CDR3 has 17 amino acids. Here the CDR3 reads CASSSLLTGGTTGELFF. The CDR3 coding sequence is TGTGCCAGCAGCTCCCTCCTCACAGGGGGCACCACCGGGGAGCTGTTTTTT.

V and J are TRBV7-2 and TRBJ2-3; TRBD2 aligns across 12 bases. Trimming removed 5 bases from V and 14 bases from J; junction bases left unmatched: 14. Germline V gene lookup returns CDR1 SGHTA and CDR2 FQGNSA. This CDR3 spans 15 amino acids. The CDR3 coding sequence is TGTGCCAGCAGCCGACCGGGACTAGCGGGCCGGGGGGCGTATTTT. Amino acid sequence: CASSRPGLAGRGAYF.

This clonotype has only a few counts. The chain links TRBV29-1 to TRBJ2-7; D remains unclear. This CDR3 contains 13 residues. Germline CDR1 SQVTM, CDR2 ANQGSEA. Trimming shortened V by 4 bases and J by 3 bases, and 13 bases separated the two germline ends. CDR3: CSVVLAGRYEQYV. DNA for the CDR3: TGCAGCGTTGTCTTGGCAGGCCGCTACGAGCAGTACGTC.

V is TRBV25-1 and J is TRBJ2-7; D is tentatively TRBD1 or TRBD2 (5 bases each). From germline, CDR1 is MGHDK and CDR2 SYGVNS. The CDR3 extends over 13 amino acids. V was pared by 8 bases and J by 3 bases, with 14 bases between. The CDR3 loop is CASGRDPVYEQYF. The DNA for the CDR3 is TGTGCCAGCGGCCGGGACCCGGTCTACGAGCAGTACTTC.

This clonotype has a count of ten or more. The V gene is TRBV7-6, the J gene TRBJ1-4; D unresolved. V shed 5 bases and J shed 4 bases, with 11 bases lying between them. Germline V gene data show CDR1 as SGHVS and CDR2 as FNYEAQ. This CDR3 has 14 amino acids. In nucleotides, the CDR3 is TGTGCCAGCAGCCCCCTCGAGGGTAATGAAAAACTGTTTTTT. Amino acids: CASSPLEGNEKLFF.

At least ten counts were recorded for this clonotype. J is TRBJ1-2 and V is TRBV20-1; no clear D gene. The CDR3 runs 14 residues. Germline V gene data show CDR1 as DFQATT and CDR2 as SNEGSKA (reference sequence). V shed 0 bases and J shed 7 bases, with 15 bases lying between them. The DNA for the CDR3 is TGCAGTGCTAGAGATACATCTCGTCTCTCTGGCTACACCTTC. Protein: CSARDTSRLSGYTF.